Below, 5 T cell receptor beta chains from the same sample are listed, as sequenced in a study of blood T cell repertoires in COVID-19. Profiled with immunoSEQ multiplex PCR; TCRdb holds only in-frame clones, not every one. The data contain over 200,000 clones, 70% to 90% of them seen just once; the ten biggest clones take up about 2.3%. The sample was PBMCs or T cells enriched from blood (not recorded which). The receptors originated from a woman aged 40-49 years with acute COVID-19.

The chain is built from TRBV2 and TRBJ2-7; 7 bases align to TRBD1. Germline V gene lookup returns CDR1 SNHLY and CDR2 FYNNEI. The CDR3 totals 15 residues. Unmatched junction bases numbered 4, after V lost 0 bases and J lost 2 bases. Here the CDR3 reads CASSEALGTAYEQYF. The CDR3 region has the DNA TGTGCCAGCAGTGAAGCGCTTGGGACAGCCTACGAGCAGTACTTC.

CDR3 sequence reads: CASSVDRGKGGYTF. The CDR3 DNA is TGTGCCAGTAGTGTGGACAGGGGCAAAGGGGGCTACACCTTC. This chain links TRBV19 with TRBJ1-2; 9 bases align to TRBD1. The ends lost 5 bases at V and 8 bases at J; junction bases unmatched: 9. Germline values: CDR1 LNHDA, CDR2 SQIVND (reference sequence). This CDR3 has 14 residues.

The gene calls are TRBV5-8 and TRBJ1-1, with a tentative D call TRBD1 (5 bases). This CDR3 has 14 amino acids. The ends were cut back, 4 bases at V and 3 bases at J, with 13 bases in the middle. The V gene's germline CDR1 is SGHTS and CDR2 YDEGEE. CDR3 DNA: TGTGCCAGCAGCCCGAGACAGCTGTACACTGAAGCTTTCTTT. Encoded protein: CASSPRQLYTEAFF. Full variable domain (remainder filled in from reference TRBV5-8 and TRBJ1-1): EAGVTQSPTHLIKTRGQQATLRCSPISGHTSVYWYQQALGLGLQFLLWYDEGEERNRGNFPPRFSGRQFPNYSSELNVNALELEDSALYLCASSPRQLYTEAFFGQGTRLTVV.

The rearrangement uses TRBV7-9 and TRBJ1-2, with 11 bases fitting TRBD1. The CDR3 runs to 14 residues. Trimming removed 2 bases from V and 7 bases from J; junction bases left unmatched: 3. CDR1 and CDR2 from the germline V gene are SEHNR and FQNEAQ (reference sequence). The CDR3 here is CASSLLGTGGGYTF. The CDR3 nucleotides read TGTGCCAGCAGCTTACTAGGGACAGGGGGTGGCTACACCTTC.

The rearrangement uses TRBV6-5 and TRBJ1-5; TRBD1 matches at 7 bases. There are 13 residues in the CDR3. Trimming took 5 bases from V and 6 from J; bases not matched to a gene: 4. CDR1 and CDR2 (germline): MNHEY, SVGAGI. The CDR3 loop reads CASSNRGGQPQHF. In DNA form, the CDR3 reads TGTGCCAGCAGTAACAGGGGAGGTCAGCCCCAGCATTTT.